This TCR beta chain comes out of a study of CD8+CD57+ T cells in acquired aplastic anemia. On the study more broadly: Each DNA sample taken from sorted CD4+ and CD8+ cells came to about 3.4 ug on average. Overall study findings and caveats: Patients showed no significant difference from controls in CD8+ Simpson's diversity. Fewer than 35 shared CD8+ CDR3s appeared highly expressed within patients' immunodominant clones.

Note on this clonotype: Its cognate antigen is unknown.

Investigators profiled TCR beta VDJ and CDR3 from genomic DNA template. TCRdb reanalysed the reads using MiXCR and keeps one entry per CDR3 protein. Counted here are about 180,000 distinct CDR3 sequences, about three fifths occurring once; the ten biggest clones make up under 45%. The germline V and J ends were trimmed by 7 bases and 7 bases, with 14 bases remaining between them. This CDR3 comprises 14 residues. The germline V gene has CDR1 SGHDN and CDR2 FVKESK. Those patients picked for sequencing had displayed CD8+CD57+ cell expansion on flow cytometry. The clonotype comes from a human donor with aplastic anemia. This sequence joins TRBV14 and TRBJ1-6; possibly TRBD1 for D (5 bases). The specimen sequenced was sorted CD4+, CD8+, or CD8+CD57+ T cells (not recorded which) from PBMCs. The CDR3 nucleotides read TGTGCCAGCAACATTGGGCGGGGGAATTCACCCCTCCACTTT. Its protein product is CASNIGRGNSPLHF.